Listed below are T cell receptor beta chains from one sample, sequenced in a study of T cells expressing NK-cell markers. TCRdb derives one entry per CDR3 protein from the 5' RACE reads, leaving out DNA. The table lists 250,000 to 300,000 distinct CDR3 sequences, with 4.2% in the top ten. Sequenced: blood T cells: a sorted CD56 or NKG2C T cell subset, CD4+ or CD8+ T cells, or bulk PBMC T cells (not recorded which). These TCRs come from a woman between 18 and 70 years old in good health. The CDR3 runs from the conserved cysteine through the conserved F or W.

TRBJ1-3,TRBV20-1,CSARGPGNTIYF
TRBJ2-7,TRBV5-1,CASSFGTSGPEEQYF
TRBJ2-7,TRBV6-5,CASSYSAGGYEQYF
TRBJ1-4,TRBV7-2,CASSPGGPGSNEKLFF
TRBJ2-5,TRBV2,CASSRGTEETQYF
TRBJ2-3,TRBV6-5,CASSYGRTSTDTQYF
TRBJ1-3,TRBV12-3/TRBV12-4,CASSFRVSSGNTIYF
TRBJ2-3,TRBV4-3,CASSPVGVTDTQYF
TRBJ1-1,TRBV12-3/TRBV12-4,CASSLSGTDTEAFF
TRBJ1-5,TRBV9,CASSVGTGSNQPQHF
TRBJ2-1,TRBV10-3,CAISVSANSYNEQFF
TRBJ2-6,TRBV12-3/TRBV12-4,CASTSQNLPVLTF
TRBJ1-4,TRBV20-1,CSARESMTRNEKLFF
TRBJ1-1,TRBV7-2,CASSSAGWTEAFF
TRBJ2-3,TRBV2,CASSLLSSTDTQYF
TRBJ1-6,TRBV4-2,CASSPDRWLPLHF
TRBJ1-5,TRBV18,CASSAYREANQPQHF
TRBJ2-6,TRBV7-3,CASSLKADLSGANVLTF
TRBJ2-7,TRBV10-3,CAISGGGQGHYEQYF
TRBJ2-6,TRBV25-1,CASSDYSGANVLTF
TRBJ1-2,TRBV20-1,CSAGGGQDYGYTF
TRBJ2-3,TRBV5-5,CASSMDEGRSTQYF
TRBJ2-3,TRBV29-1,CSVEVGREWGTDTQYF
TRBJ2-5,TRBV6-1,CASTVERIQETQYF
TRBJ2-2,TRBV9,CASTPRATNTGELFF
TRBJ1-1,TRBV7-9,CASSFALIGNTEAFF
TRBJ2-3,TRBV20-1,CSAPGGIDTQYF
TRBJ2-1,TRBV7-2,CASSRSSGSGYNEQFF
TRBJ1-1,TRBV5-1,CASSLTGGSYAEAFF
TRBJ2-2,TRBV6-5,CASSYSNQFFTGELFF
TRBJ1-2,TRBV4-2,CASSQDGNGPNYGYTF
TRBJ2-3,TRBV10-3,CAISEPGGQQSDTQYF
TRBJ2-1,TRBV20-1,CSAFGQYNEQFF
TRBJ2-3,TRBV20-1,CSARSRLVRPTDTQYF
TRBJ1-1,TRBV5-1,CASSFGGAGARTEAFF
TRBJ2-2,TRBV5-1,CASSLGDLAGELFF
TRBJ1-1,TRBV29-1,CSVDRTGGVNTEAFF
TRBJ2-3,TRBV29-1,CSVLQSNTYTQYF
TRBJ1-4,TRBV4-3,CASSQVGGPGKLFF
TRBJ1-2,TRBV20-1,CSVKDEANYGYTF
TRBJ2-1,TRBV7-7,CASSLGVAGGADNEQFF
TRBJ2-1,TRBV19,CASSIWGNEQFF
TRBJ2-7,TRBV29-1,CSVGQGDYEQYF
TRBJ2-3,TRBV20-1,CSARAVAGPSTDTQYF
TRBJ2-1,TRBV29-1,CSPTRGENNEQFF
TRBJ2-3,TRBV24-1,CATSDHRASDTQYF
TRBJ2-5,TRBV11-2,CASSHTGRTGDLQETQYF
TRBJ1-4,TRBV29-1,CSARMGDEKLFF
TRBJ1-1,TRBV20-1,CSAEEYGGTTEAFF
TRBJ2-2,TRBV11-2,CASKGPGELFF